This entry lists 21 T cell receptor beta chains sequenced from one sample in a study of OX40 agonist ivuxolimab in advanced cancers. Sequenced by immunoSEQ multiplex PCR; TCRdb stores in-frame clones only, minus some. The sample carries tens of thousands of clones, 82% recorded once. This specimen consisted of CD4+ or CD8+ T cells sorted from blood, obtained in a trial of the OX40 agonist ivuxolimab. These receptors all come from an adult with an advanced solid tumor such as melanoma, head and neck, liver or kidney cancer.

The table lists this clone with a count of one. The chain has TRBV19 and TRBJ2-5; D ambiguous. CDR1 is LNHDA and CDR2 is SQIVND in the germline V gene (reference sequence). CDR3 length: 11 amino acids. Between the trimmed V and J ends, which lost 5 bases and 2 bases, there was a span of 3 bases. Here the CDR3 DNA reads TGTGCCAGTAGTGGGCAAGAGACCCAGTACTTC. As protein: CASSGQETQYF.

The rearrangement links TRBV6-5 to TRBJ1-1; TRBD1 is a possible D gene (5 bases). The CDR3 is 14 amino acids. The V gene lost 0 bases and the J gene lost 1 base, with 6 bases spanning the gap. Germline V gene sequence: CDR1 MNHEY, CDR2 SVGAGI. The DNA for the CDR3 is TGTGCCAGCAGTTACTCCGACAGGAACACTGAAGCTTTCTTT. It is translated as CASSYSDRNTEAFF.

The chain uses TRBV5-1 and TRBJ2-3; 7 bases are shared with TRBD1. V was clipped by 0 bases and J by 4 bases; unmatched bases: 5. CDR1 is SGHRS, CDR2 YFSETQ, per germline. The CDR3 contains 15 residues. The CDR3 protein is CASSLDRDSSDTQYF. In DNA form, the CDR3 reads TGCGCCAGCAGCTTGGACCGGGACAGCTCAGATACGCAGTATTTT.

This clone was seen only once. V usage is TRBV19 and J usage is TRBJ1-5; 7 bases are shared with TRBD1. Germline trimming cut 0 bases from V and 1 base from J; bases unmatched to any gene: 6. This CDR3 is 17 amino acids long. Germline CDR1 is LNHDA and CDR2 is SQIVND (reference sequence). As DNA, the CDR3 is TGTGCCAGTAGTATAGATCTAGGGGGCTGGAGCAATCAGCCCCAGCATTTT. The encoded protein is CASSIDLGGWSNQPQHF.

The chain recombines TRBV10-3 with TRBJ1-2, with D perhaps TRBD1 (6 bases). The CDR3 is 14 amino acids. V lost 2 bases and J 7 bases, leaving 14 bases between the germline ends. Per the germline V gene, CDR1 is ENHRY and CDR2 is SYGVKD. The chain's CDR3 is CAISEGNREPGYTF. CDR3 DNA sequence: TGTGCCATCAGTGAGGGAAACAGGGAGCCTGGCTACACCTTC.

The J gene is TRBJ1-1, the V gene TRBV18, with D uncertain. The V end was cut by 6 bases, the J end by 0 bases, with 5 bases between. In germline, CDR1 is KGHSH, CDR2 LQKENI. The CDR3 has 12 amino acids. The CDR3 reads CASSPMNTEAFF. CDR3 DNA: TGTGCCAGCTCCCCAATGAACACTGAAGCTTTCTTT.

This clone has just a few counts. The rearrangement joins TRBV2 to TRBJ2-3; no firm D call. V was clipped by 7 bases and J by 5 bases, with 16 bases between them. The CDR3 runs to 14 residues. Germline loops: CDR1 SNHLY, CDR2 FYNNEI. CDR3 in DNA: TGTGCCAGCAACGTCGGGTCTTCGATAGATACGCAGTATTTT. Its protein is CASNVGSSIDTQYF.

As for this clone: At one end the junction does not follow the germline gene, possibly because of a read error. CDR3 nucleotide sequence: TGTGCCAGCAGGCTAGGACTAGCGGGGACGAAAACCGGGGAGCTGTTTTTT. Its protein product is CASRLGLAGTKTGELFF. The chain recombines TRBV7-2 with TRBJ2-2; 12 bases match TRBD2. Germline-derived CDR1 and CDR2 are SGHTA and FQGNSA. CDR3 size: 17 residues. Together with reference TRBV7-2 and TRBJ2-2, the CDR3 gives the full variable domain: GAGVSQSPSNKVTEKGKDVELRCDPISGHTALYWYRQSLGQGLEFLIYFQGNSAPDKSGLPSDRFSAERTGGSVSTLTIQRTQQEDSAVYLCASRLGLAGTKTGELFFGEGSRLTVL.

This clone was counted between two and nine times. This chain uses TRBV18 with TRBJ2-2; D is ambiguous. This CDR3 contains 16 residues. Trimming left V 2 bases short and J 1 base short, with 11 bases between. Germline CDR1 and CDR2: KGHSH and LQKENI. CDR3 region: CASSPEMAQNTGELFF. The CDR3 nucleotides read TGTGCCAGCTCACCAGAGATGGCCCAGAACACCGGGGAGCTGTTTTTT.

The genes are TRBV5-6 and TRBJ2-1; tentative D call: TRBD2 (5 bases). Trimming pared 1 base from V and 5 bases from J, leaving 13 bases between. Germline V gene lookup returns CDR1 SGHDT and CDR2 YYEEEE. CDR3 size: 15 residues. CDR3 in amino acids: CASSLRFPGNNEQFF. CDR3 nucleotides: TGTGCCAGCAGCTTGCGATTCCCGGGGAACAATGAGCAGTTCTTC.

The chain joins TRBV6-1 to TRBJ1-2; D gene unclear. The germline gives CDR1 MNHNS, CDR2 SASEGT. The length of the CDR3 is 11 residues. The V end lost 3 bases, the J end lost 6 bases, and 5 bases lay between the germline ends. The CDR3, as DNA: TGTGCCAGCAGTGAGATTAATGGCTACACCTTC. It is translated as CASSEINGYTF.

This rearrangement joins TRBV30 to TRBJ1-2, with TRBD1 identical over 10 bases. Germline V gene lookup returns CDR1 GTSNPN and CDR2 SVGIG (reference sequence). The CDR3 is 15 residues long. J lost 6 bases, V lost 8 bases, and 15 bases had no gene match. In nucleotides, the CDR3 is TGTGCCGGGAACTCAGGACAGGGGGGTTTTAATGGCTACACCTTC. Residues: CAGNSGQGGFNGYTF.

This chain links TRBV7-7 with TRBJ2-5; D is tentatively TRBD1 or TRBD2 (5 bases each). There are 15 residues in the CDR3. V lost 8 bases to trimming and J lost 7 bases, with 23 bases between them. Germline V gene sequence: CDR1 SSHAT, CDR2 FNYEAQ (reference sequence). Here the CDR3 reads CASARGATGGVTQYF. The DNA for the CDR3 is TGTGCCAGCGCGAGGGGAGCGACGGGTGGGGTGACCCAGTACTTC. Filled out from reference TRBV7-7 and TRBJ2-5, the complete variable domain reads GAGVSQSPRYKVTKRGQDVTLRCDPISSHATLYWYQQALGQGPEFLTYFNYEAQPDKSGLPSDRFSAERPEGSISTLTIQRTEQRDSAMYRCASARGATGGVTQYFGPGTRLLVL.

This chain connects TRBV14 to TRBJ2-3, with 8 bases that match TRBD1. V lost 1 base, J lost 0 bases, and 9 bases stayed unmatched. The germline V gene has CDR1 SGHDN and CDR2 FVKESK. CDR3 size: 18 residues. The CDR3 here is CASSQASYGQGSTDTQYF. CDR3 DNA: TGTGCCAGCAGCCAAGCCTCTTATGGACAGGGAAGCACAGATACGCAGTATTTT.

The V gene is TRBV4-3, the J gene TRBJ1-1; D not certain. V was trimmed by 0 bases and J by 4 bases, leaving 9 bases between them. Germline V gives CDR1 LGHNA, CDR2 YSLEER. The CDR3 is made up of 14 amino acids. CDR3 sequence: CASSQDGGGTEAFF. CDR3 coding DNA: TGCGCCAGCAGCCAAGATGGTGGCGGCACTGAAGCTTTCTTT.

V and J are TRBV10-3 and TRBJ1-2; unclear D gene. The CDR3 is 14 amino acids. V dropped 8 bases and J dropped 5 bases, with 18 bases sitting between them. The germline V gene has CDR1 ENHRY and CDR2 SYGVKD. In DNA form, the CDR3 reads TGTGCCATCTCTTCCTTCACGGGGAGGTATGGCTACACCTTC. It translates to CAISSFTGRYGYTF.

This clone was detected only a few times. The V and J genes are TRBV5-6 and TRBJ2-7, with 8 bases matching TRBD1. The CDR3 has 12 amino acids. CDR1 is SGHDT, CDR2 YYEEEE, per germline. V shed 5 bases, J shed 9 bases, and the junction held 7 bases outside the gene matches. The CDR3 is CASSRTGGVQYF. The CDR3 region has the DNA TGTGCCAGCAGTCGAACAGGGGGTGTGCAGTACTTC.

The rearrangement joins TRBV4-3 to TRBJ1-4; D might be TRBD1 (5 bases). CDR1 is LGHNA, CDR2 YSLEER, per germline. The CDR3 loop spans 16 amino acids. Trimming left V 1 base short and J 8 bases short, with 17 bases between. The CDR3 region is CASSQALRTEGEKLFF. The CDR3 DNA follows: TGCGCCAGCAGCCAAGCCCTTAGGACCGAGGGGGAAAAACTGTTTTTT.

CDR3 coding DNA: TGTGCCAGCAGTCTAGGACAGGGCTATGGCTACACCTTC. Its protein product is CASSLGQGYGYTF. The gene calls are TRBV9 and TRBJ1-2, with 8 bases aligning to TRBD1. The J segment lost 4 bases and the V segment lost 5 bases, leaving 4 bases of the junction unmatched. Per the germline V gene, CDR1 is SGDLS and CDR2 is YYNGEE. This CDR3 region has 13 residues.

The genes are TRBV7-9 and TRBJ2-2, with 7 positions matching TRBD1. The CDR3 length is 16 residues. J gave up 5 bases and V 6 bases, and 12 bases lay outside the gene matches. Germline values: CDR1 SEHNR, CDR2 FQNEAQ (reference sequence). CDR3 DNA: TGTGCCAGCAGTATAACTCCGGGACAGAAGACCGGGGAGCTGTTTTTT. This sequence encodes CASSITPGQKTGELFF.

The rearrangement links TRBV5-6 to TRBJ2-7, with 11 bases aligning to TRBD1. The CDR3 loop spans 14 amino acids. Germline V lookup: CDR1 SGHDT, CDR2 YYEEEE. Trimming took 4 bases from V and 12 from J; bases not matched to a gene: 12. As DNA, the CDR3 is TGTGCCAGCAGCCTGGGACAGGGGGTTCCTCATCGGTACTTC. Its translation is CASSLGQGVPHRYF.